The 30 T cell receptor beta chains below come from one sample, sequenced in a study of shared clonotypes between healthy human individuals. Generated by immunoSEQ multiplex PCR, the TCRdb table keeps only in-frame clones and is missing some. The sample lists millions of clones, approximately 90% seen once, with over 0.12% in the top ten. The specimen was naive CD4+ T cells sorted from blood. Subset here: CD45RA+ positively selected. The source of these receptors is a man younger than 35 in good health.

Details on this clone: This sample also contains other DNA sequences that code for the same CDR3. V usage is TRBV5-4 and J usage is TRBJ2-7; 7 bases align to TRBD1. CDR3 length equals 13 residues. Germline lookup yields CDR1 SGHNT and CDR2 YYREEE (reference sequence). V lost 4 bases, J lost 2 bases, and 3 bases stayed unmatched. In DNA, the CDR3 is TGTGCCAGCAGCCGGGACAGTCCCTACGAGCAGTACTTC. It translates to CASSRDSPYEQYF.

Regarding this clone: This CDR3 is also generated by other DNA sequences in the sample. The CDR3 DNA sequence: TGTGCCAGCAGCCGGGGACAGGGAGCGGGAAACACCATATATTTT. Translation: CASSRGQGAGNTIYF. V is TRBV6-5 and J is TRBJ1-3; 9 bases are shared with TRBD1. V was clipped by 6 bases and J by 4 bases; unmatched bases: 7. The CDR3 contains 15 residues. The germline CDR1 and CDR2 sequences are MNHEY and SVGAGI.

For this clone: The same CDR3 can be traced to other DNA sequences in this sample. The chain couples TRBV18 to TRBJ2-1; tentatively, D is TRBD2 (6 bases). This CDR3 contains 13 residues. V was cut by 3 bases and J by 4 bases, with 7 bases left in between. Germline loops: CDR1 KGHSH, CDR2 LQKENI. This CDR3 is CASSPGSYNEQFF. The CDR3 nucleotides are TGTGCCAGCTCACCCGGGAGTTACAATGAGCAGTTCTTC.

This clone appeared once. The V and J genes are TRBV29-1 and TRBJ1-2; D is ambiguous. Trimming stripped 2 bases from V and 5 bases from J, with 9 bases between. Germline-derived CDR1 and CDR2 are SQVTM and ANQGSEA. There are 12 residues in the CDR3. CDR3 loop: CSVEPNSYGYTF. CDR3 DNA sequence: TGCAGCGTTGAACCAAACTCATATGGCTACACCTTC.

This chain connects TRBV4-1 to TRBJ2-3, with TRBD2 identical over 12 bases. Trimming cost V 1 base and J 1 base; bases outside gene matches: 9. This CDR3 contains 19 residues. In germline, CDR1 is MGHRA, CDR2 YSYEKL. DNA for the CDR3: TGCGCCAGCAGCCAAGCAAGGCTAGCGGGGGGGCTCGGCACAGATACGCAGTATTTT. Translated, it gives CASSQARLAGGLGTDTQYF.

The gene calls are TRBV5-1 and TRBJ2-7, with D hard to call. Trimming removed 5 bases at V and 0 bases at J, with 12 bases between. There are 14 residues in the CDR3. Germline V gene sequence: CDR1 SGHRS, CDR2 YFSETQ. The CDR3 reads CASRFGGVSYEQYF. CDR3 nucleotides: TGCGCCAGCAGGTTCGGTGGGGTCTCCTACGAGCAGTACTTC.

This rearrangement joins TRBV7-9 to TRBJ2-2; D remains ambiguous. V was shortened by 6 bases and J by 0 bases, with 8 bases between the two germline ends. The CDR3 runs to 14 residues. Looked up from germline, CDR1 is SEHNR and CDR2 is FQNEAQ (reference sequence). CDR3 loop: CASSTTANTGELFF. The CDR3 bases are TGTGCCAGCAGTACCACAGCGAACACCGGGGAGCTGTTTTTT. The entire variable domain, with the rest obtained from reference TRBV7-9 and TRBJ2-2, is as follows: DTGVSQNPRHKITKRGQNVTFRCDPISEHNRLYWYRQTLGQGPEFLTYFQNEAQLEKSRLLSDRFSAERPKGSFSTLEIQRTEQGDSAMYLCASSTTANTGELFFGEGSRLTVL.

V usage is TRBV27 and J usage is TRBJ2-1; 7 nucleotides line up with TRBD1. CDR3 size: 15 residues. Germline V gene sequence: CDR1 MNHEY, CDR2 SMNVEV (reference sequence). V shed 5 bases, J shed 9 bases, and the junction held 13 bases outside the gene matches. The CDR3: CASSRKEGGNFEQFF. The CDR3 bases are TGTGCCAGCAGTAGAAAAGAAGGGGGCAATTTTGAGCAGTTCTTC.

The chain links TRBV19 to TRBJ1-4; D unresolved. The CDR3 has 15 amino acids. V was clipped by 4 bases and J by 0 bases, with 9 bases between them. CDR1 LNHDA and CDR2 SQIVND come from the germline V gene (reference sequence). CDR3 sequence (DNA): TGTGCCAGTAGTAGATGGTCCGCAACTAATGAAAAACTGTTTTTT. It codes for CASSRWSATNEKLFF.

V usage is TRBV2 and J usage is TRBJ2-2; 7 bases map to TRBD1. Germline V gene lookup returns CDR1 SNHLY and CDR2 FYNNEI. The CDR3 is 14 residues long. V trimming: 7 bases; J trimming: 0 bases; junction bases outside the gene matches: 2. CDR3 residues: CASKGGANTGELFF. CDR3 nucleotide sequence: TGTGCCAGCAAAGGGGGCGCGAACACCGGGGAGCTGTTTTTT.

The V gene is TRBV13, the J gene TRBJ1-2; 11 nucleotides match TRBD1. This CDR3 is built from 16 residues. The V gene's germline CDR1 is PRHDT and CDR2 FYEKMQ (reference sequence). V lost 5 bases and J lost 1; bases outside the gene matches: 6. This chain's CDR3 is CASSPGTGGDNYGYTF. The CDR3 region has the DNA TGTGCCAGCAGCCCAGGGACAGGGGGAGATAACTATGGCTACACCTTC.

The chain combines TRBV18 with TRBJ2-2; 8 positions agree with TRBD2. V lost 0 bases, J lost 5 bases, and 8 bases stayed unmatched. This CDR3 is built from 17 residues. In germline, CDR1 is KGHSH, CDR2 LQKENI. Here the CDR3 DNA reads TGTGCCAGCTCACCACCTAGGACTAGCCCTCCTACCGGGGAGCTGTTTTTT. Encoded protein: CASSPPRTSPPTGELFF.

The chain joins TRBV9 to TRBJ1-2, with TRBD1 matching over 12 bases. The CDR3 is 15 residues long. CDR1 and CDR2 (germline): SGDLS, YYNGEE. V gave up 3 bases and J gave up 7 bases; unmatched junction bases: 7. CDR3 region: CASSARGTGGGGYTF. For the CDR3, the DNA is TGTGCCAGCAGCGCTCGGGGGACAGGGGGCGGTGGCTACACCTTC. Full variable domain (outside the CDR3, taken from reference TRBV9 and TRBJ1-2): DSGVTQTPKHLITATGQRVTLRCSPRSGDLSVYWYQQSLDQGLQFLIQYYNGEERAKGNILERFSAQQFPDLHSELNLSSLELGDSALYFCASSARGTGGGGYTFGSGTRLTVV.

The V call is TRBV7-2, the J call TRBJ2-7; D is tentatively TRBD1 or TRBD2 (6 bases each). Per germline, CDR1 SGHTA and CDR2 FQGNSA. The CDR3 is made up of 18 amino acids. V was trimmed by 3 bases and J by 2 bases, leaving 23 bases between them. The CDR3 nucleotides are TGTGCCAGCAGCTTTCCACTTCGGGGGCGAAGTCCCACCTACGAGCAGTACTTC. This translates into CASSFPLRGRSPTYEQYF.

The V call is TRBV30, the J call TRBJ2-7, with 16 bases aligning to TRBD2. CDR3 size: 16 residues. The trim removed 2 bases at V and 5 bases at J, leaving 6 bases unmatched. CDR1 is GTSNPN, CDR2 SVGIG, per germline (reference sequence). The CDR3 protein is CAWSKGLAGGGDEQYF. CDR3 nucleotides: TGTGCCTGGAGTAAGGGACTAGCGGGAGGGGGCGACGAGCAGTACTTC.

V and J are TRBV4-3 and TRBJ2-3, with 9 positions matching TRBD2. The CDR3 consists of 17 residues. V trimming: 0 bases; J trimming: 5 bases; junction bases outside the gene matches: 9. CDR1 is LGHNA and CDR2 is YSLEER in the germline V gene. CDR3 nucleotide sequence: TGCGCCAGCAGCCAAGATTTTGGCGGGAGGGCCAAAGATACGCAGTATTTT. This sequence encodes CASSQDFGGRAKDTQYF.

The chain recombines TRBV29-1 with TRBJ2-5; D is perhaps TRBD1 (8 bases). Germline assignment: CDR1 SQVTM and CDR2 ANQGSEA. V lost 6 bases and J lost 11, with 25 bases in between. CDR3 length: 14 residues. The DNA for the CDR3 is TGCAGCGTCCAGCCTGCCCAGGGGGCGGGAGAGCAGTACTTC. Translated, it gives CSVQPAQGAGEQYF.

This chain joins TRBV29-1 and TRBJ1-1; the D gene is possibly TRBD1 (6 bases). The V and J ends lost 6 bases and 0 bases respectively, with 17 bases between them. CDR3 length: 15 amino acids. Germline V gene lookup returns CDR1 SQVTM and CDR2 ANQGSEA. The CDR3 sequence is CSVGSDRFMNTEAFF. The CDR3 nucleotides are TGCAGCGTAGGGAGTGACAGGTTCATGAACACTGAAGCTTTCTTT.

The rearrangement uses TRBV28 and TRBJ2-7; 8 positions match TRBD2. The CDR3 is made up of 15 amino acids. V shed 3 bases and J 0 bases; nucleotides not matched to a gene: 4. Germline V gene data show CDR1 as MDHEN and CDR2 as SYDVKM. The CDR3 is CASSLGGGNSYEQYF. In DNA, the CDR3 is TGTGCCAGCAGTTTGGGCGGGGGGAACTCCTACGAGCAGTACTTC.

Regarding this clone: The same CDR3 arises from other DNA sequences in this sample as well. The chain employs TRBV28 and TRBJ2-3, with D possibly being TRBD2 (7 bases). V lost 6 bases to trimming and J lost 3 bases, with 10 bases between them. This CDR3 comprises 13 residues. From germline, CDR1 is MDHEN and CDR2 SYDVKM. CDR3 residues: CASRGGGTDTQYF. The CDR3 nucleotides read TGTGCCAGCAGAGGGGGGGGAACAGATACGCAGTATTTT.

The rearrangement links TRBV7-3 to TRBJ2-1; D is possibly TRBD1 (6 bases). Germline V gene sequence: CDR1 SGHTA, CDR2 FQGTGA. CDR3 length: 13 amino acids. Trimming stripped 5 bases from V and 8 bases from J, with 13 bases between. Here the CDR3 reads CASSLQGYDEQFF. DNA for the CDR3: TGTGCCAGCAGCCTCCAGGGGTACGATGAGCAGTTCTTC.

V and J are TRBV30 and TRBJ1-4, with D hard to call. The CDR3 has 11 residues. V was shortened by 5 bases and J by 5 bases, with 6 bases between the two germline ends. Germline V gene sequence: CDR1 GTSNPN, CDR2 SVGIG (reference sequence). As DNA, the CDR3 is TGTGCCTGGGGATGGAATGAAAAACTGTTTTTT. Amino acids: CAWGWNEKLFF.

The genes are TRBV7-2 and TRBJ2-7; D call uncertain. CDR3 length: 14 amino acids. V lost 5 bases, J lost 1 base, and 12 bases lay in between. CDR1 is SGHTA, CDR2 FQGNSA, per germline. CDR3: CASSPLGFSYEQYF. The CDR3 nucleotides read TGTGCCAGCAGCCCCTTGGGGTTTTCCTACGAGCAGTACTTC.

The gene calls are TRBV9 and TRBJ2-5; TRBD2 might be the D (6 bases). With 3 bases removed from V and 5 bases from J, the gap between germline ends came to 20 bases. CDR3 length equals 16 residues. Per the germline V gene, CDR1 is SGDLS and CDR2 is YYNGEE. CDR3 sequence reads: CASSEAPSSGPETQYF. CDR3 DNA sequence: TGTGCCAGCAGCGAGGCCCCGTCGAGCGGGCCTGAGACCCAGTACTTC. The whole variable domain, filled in from reference TRBV9 and TRBJ2-5, reads DSGVTQTPKHLITATGQRVTLRCSPRSGDLSVYWYQQSLDQGLQFLIQYYNGEERAKGNILERFSAQQFPDLHSELNLSSLELGDSALYFCASSEAPSSGPETQYFGPGTRLLVL.

The gene calls are TRBV6-5 and TRBJ2-1; 8 positions match TRBD2. Trimming cost V 0 bases and J 4 bases; bases outside gene matches: 5. The germline V gene encodes CDR1 MNHEY and CDR2 SVGAGI. The CDR3 is made up of 16 amino acids. For the CDR3, the DNA is TGTGCCAGCAGTTACTCAGTTAGCGGGGTATACAATGAGCAGTTCTTC. It encodes CASSYSVSGVYNEQFF.

The rearrangement links TRBV25-1 to TRBJ1-1, with no clear D. The CDR3 extends over 14 amino acids. The V and J ends lost 6 bases and 4 bases respectively, with 15 bases between them. CDR1 and CDR2 from the germline V gene are MGHDK and SYGVNS. CDR3 sequence reads: CASRSGQALTEAFF. For the CDR3, the DNA is TGTGCCAGCAGGAGCGGGCAGGCCCTCACTGAAGCTTTCTTT. Based on the CDR3 plus reference TRBV25-1 and TRBJ1-1, the full variable domain is EADIYQTPRYLVIGTGKKITLECSQTMGHDKMYWYQQDPGMELHLIHYSYGVNSTEKGDLSSESTVSRIRTEHFPLTLESARPSHTSQYLCASRSGQALTEAFFGQGTRLTVV.

This chain joins TRBV7-9 and TRBJ1-1; 7 bases align to TRBD1. V lost 10 bases to trimming and J lost 8 bases; unmatched junction nucleotides: 19. The germline V gene has CDR1 SEHNR and CDR2 FQNEAQ (reference sequence). CDR3 size: 15 residues. The CDR3 region is CATTWADRDLMEAFF. CDR3 DNA sequence: TGTGCCACTACCTGGGCCGACAGGGACTTAATGGAAGCTTTCTTT.

The gene calls are TRBV7-3 and TRBJ2-1; a weak D match, TRBD2 (6 bases). The CDR3 extends over 15 amino acids. Germline V gene data show CDR1 as SGHTA and CDR2 as FQGTGA. With 4 bases removed from V and 0 bases from J, the gap between germline ends came to 10 bases. CDR3 sequence reads: CASSSRGSSYNEQFF. For the CDR3, the DNA is TGTGCCAGCAGCTCCCGGGGGAGCTCCTACAATGAGCAGTTCTTC.

This chain links TRBV5-1 with TRBJ2-2; 8 bases align to TRBD1. Germline V CDR1 and CDR2: SGHRS, YFSETQ. V lost 0 bases to trimming and J lost 7 bases; unmatched junction nucleotides: 5. This CDR3 contains 15 residues. The CDR3 protein is CASSLEAGGIGELFF. DNA for the CDR3: TGCGCCAGCAGCTTGGAGGCAGGGGGCATCGGGGAGCTGTTTTTT.

The chain carries TRBV4-1 and TRBJ2-7, with TRBD1 matching over 9 bases. Germline CDR1 and CDR2: MGHRA and YSYEKL. After removal of 5 bases from V and 2 bases from J, the junction contained 4 bases not matched to a gene. The CDR3 contains 14 residues. The CDR3 is CASSKQGAAYEQYF. CDR3 DNA sequence: TGCGCCAGCAGCAAACAGGGGGCAGCCTACGAGCAGTACTTC.